The source of this T cell receptor (beta chain) is a study of vaccination effects on CD4 cells after COVID-19. The overall study: Using viral peptide pools, the ViraFEST assay grew out antigen-specific CD4+ T cells prior to sequencing.

Data came from immunoSEQ multiplex PCR; TCRdb stores just in-frame clones and leaves some out. The profile shows under 40,000 clones, 65% to 70% of them singletons. The CDR3 runs 13 residues. Trimming at V came to 6 bases and at J to 5 bases, leaving 3 bases not matched to a gene. In germline, CDR1 is WSHSY, CDR2 SAAADI. Cells that had been cultured for 10 days were the source of isolated CD4+ T cells. Cultures received IL-2 medium that replaced half the medium on days 3 and 7. Only a few counts were recorded for this clone. No antigen is known for it. Study-level results: Marked clonal contraction of infection- and vaccine-induced clones was seen late after vaccination. Convalescent patients numbered few in the study; early post-infection timepoints were missing entirely.

The V gene is TRBV10-2, the J gene TRBJ1-4; 7 nucleotides line up with TRBD1. The material sequenced was CD4+ T cells from PBMCs cultured without peptide, taken before COVID-19 vaccination. This TCR was sampled from a human donor who received a COVID-19 vaccine. The CDR3 bases are TGCGCCAGCAGGGGGACAGTCAATGAAAAACTGTTTTTT. Translating it yields CASRGTVNEKLFF.